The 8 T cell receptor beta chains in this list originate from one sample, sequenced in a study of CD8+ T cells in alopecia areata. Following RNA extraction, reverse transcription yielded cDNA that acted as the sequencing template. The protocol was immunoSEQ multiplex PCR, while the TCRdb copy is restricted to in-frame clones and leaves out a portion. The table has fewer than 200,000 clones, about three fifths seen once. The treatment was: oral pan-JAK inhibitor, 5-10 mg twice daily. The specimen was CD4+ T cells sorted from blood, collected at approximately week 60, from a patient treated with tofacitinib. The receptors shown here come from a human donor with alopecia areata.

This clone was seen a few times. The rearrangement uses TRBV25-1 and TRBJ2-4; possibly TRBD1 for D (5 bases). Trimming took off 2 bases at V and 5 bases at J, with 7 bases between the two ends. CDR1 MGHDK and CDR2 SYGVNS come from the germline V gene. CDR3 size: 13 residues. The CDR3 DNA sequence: TGTGCCAGCAGTGAAGGGGCTGAAAACATTCAGTACTTC. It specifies CASSEGAENIQYF.

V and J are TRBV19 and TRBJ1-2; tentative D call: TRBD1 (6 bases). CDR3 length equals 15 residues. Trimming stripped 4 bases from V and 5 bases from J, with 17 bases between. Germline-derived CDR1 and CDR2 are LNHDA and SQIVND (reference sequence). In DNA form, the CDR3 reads TGTGCCAGTAGTACCACAGGGTCAAGCAAATATGGCTACACCTTC. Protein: CASSTTGSSKYGYTF.

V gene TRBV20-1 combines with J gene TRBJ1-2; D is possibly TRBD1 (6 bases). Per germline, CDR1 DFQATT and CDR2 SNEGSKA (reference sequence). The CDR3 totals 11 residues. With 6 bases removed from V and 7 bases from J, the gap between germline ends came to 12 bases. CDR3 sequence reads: CSAWDKSGYTF. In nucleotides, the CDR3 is TGCAGTGCCTGGGACAAAAGTGGCTACACCTTC.

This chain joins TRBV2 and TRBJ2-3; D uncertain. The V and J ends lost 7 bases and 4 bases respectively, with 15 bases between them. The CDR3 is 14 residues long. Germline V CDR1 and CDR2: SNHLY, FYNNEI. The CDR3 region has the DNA TGTGCCAGCAAGCAAGGGATCCTATCAGATACGCAGTATTTT. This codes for CASKQGILSDTQYF.

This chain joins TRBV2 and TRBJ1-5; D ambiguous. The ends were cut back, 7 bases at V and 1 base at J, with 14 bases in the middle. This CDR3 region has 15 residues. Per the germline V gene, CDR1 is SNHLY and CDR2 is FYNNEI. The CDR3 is CASKDRVLSNQPQHF. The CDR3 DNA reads TGTGCCAGCAAGGATAGAGTCCTGAGCAATCAGCCCCAGCATTTT.

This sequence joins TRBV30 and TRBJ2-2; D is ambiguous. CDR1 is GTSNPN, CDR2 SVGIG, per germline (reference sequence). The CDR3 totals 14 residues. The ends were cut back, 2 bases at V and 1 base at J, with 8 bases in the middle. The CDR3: CAWSKVGNTGELFF. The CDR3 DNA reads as TGTGCCTGGAGTAAAGTCGGGAACACCGGGGAGCTGTTTTTT.

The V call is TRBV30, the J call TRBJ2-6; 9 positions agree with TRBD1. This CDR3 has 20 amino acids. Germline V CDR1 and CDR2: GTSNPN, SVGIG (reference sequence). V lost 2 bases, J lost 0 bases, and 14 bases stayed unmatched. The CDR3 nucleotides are TGTGCCTGGAGTTACAGCAGAGGACAGGGGATATCCTCTGGGGCCAACGTCCTGACTTTC. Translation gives CAWSYSRGQGISSGANVLTF.

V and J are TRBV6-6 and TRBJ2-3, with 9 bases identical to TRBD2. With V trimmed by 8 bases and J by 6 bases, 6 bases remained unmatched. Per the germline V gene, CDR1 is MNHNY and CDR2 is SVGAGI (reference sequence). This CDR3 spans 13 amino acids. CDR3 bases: TGTGCCAGCGGCGGGGGGGCGTCTGATACGCAGTATTTT. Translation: CASGGGASDTQYF.